The clone carrying this T cell receptor beta chain was seen only a few times. Its antigen is undetermined. The sample belongs to a study of T cell responses to AZD1222 COVID-19 vaccine. The overall study: Timing groups of about 4 and about 12 weeks for second doses were pooled.

J was trimmed by 5 bases and V by 3 bases; bases with no gene match: 3. CDR1 is SGDLS, CDR2 YYNGEE, per germline. The CDR3 contains 13 residues. Broader study findings: The donors showed a predominance of white British ancestry and of females, with possible underestimation of clonal diversity.

The data were produced by immunoSEQ multiplex PCR, yet TCRdb's version contains in-frame clones alone and is incomplete. Here the sample spans some 200,000 clones, just over 90% being singletons. This sequence was found in an adult in good health. Sequencing used peripheral blood, obtained on day 0 of AZD1222 vaccination. The chain combines TRBV9 with TRBJ2-3, with 7 bases identical to TRBD2. For the CDR3, the DNA is TGTGCCAGCAGCGCGCGGGGGAGAGATACGCAGTATTTT. Protein product: CASSARGRDTQYF.